The 6 T cell receptor beta chains given below trace back to one sample, sequenced in a study of beta chain features in type 1 diabetes. Expressed TCRB transcripts were sequenced, since all the RNA that had been isolated was reverse transcribed. Sequencing used immunoSEQ multiplex PCR; TCRdb keeps in-frame clones, though not all of them. This table has under 500,000 clones, approximately 28% appearing once. The specimen sequenced was naive CD4+ T cells from blood. The source is a man younger than 35 in good health.

This clone was observed a few times. The CDR3 spells CASRLALAVNEQFF. The CDR3 DNA reads as TGTGCCAGCAGGCTGGCCCTAGCGGTCAATGAGCAGTTCTTC. The V and J genes are TRBV7-2 and TRBJ2-1; 7 bases align to TRBD2. This CDR3 has 14 residues. From germline, CDR1 is SGHTA and CDR2 FQGNSA. Trimming at V came to 6 bases and at J to 6 bases, leaving 8 bases not matched to a gene.

J is TRBJ2-5 and V is TRBV19, with D tentatively TRBD2 (6 bases). There are 16 residues in the CDR3. Germline V CDR1 and CDR2: LNHDA, SQIVND (reference sequence). V was cut by 3 bases and J by 3 bases, with 17 bases left in between. CDR3 DNA sequence: TGTGCCAGTAGTATGATCGGGAGAGGGACCGAAGAGACCCAGTACTTC. It specifies CASSMIGRGTEETQYF.

The V call is TRBV15, the J call TRBJ2-5, with 14 bases identical to TRBD2. The CDR3 length is 16 residues. The V gene's germline CDR1 is LNHNV and CDR2 YYDKDF (reference sequence). J was trimmed by 1 base and V by 5 bases; bases with no gene match: 3. The CDR3 DNA follows: TGTGCCACCAGCTGGGGACTAGCGGGAGTCCAAGAGACCCAGTACTTC. The encoded protein is CATSWGLAGVQETQYF.

This chain connects TRBV7-2 to TRBJ1-3; 12 positions match TRBD1. Trimming took 3 bases from V and 0 from J; bases not matched to a gene: 3. Germline CDR1 reads SGHTA; CDR2 reads FQGNSA. CDR3 length: 17 residues. CDR3 loop: CASSFGTGGYSGNTIYF. In nucleotides, the CDR3 is TGTGCCAGCAGCTTTGGGACAGGGGGCTACTCTGGAAACACCATATATTTT.

The J gene is TRBJ2-1, the V gene TRBV5-1, with 12 bases fitting TRBD2. V was pared by 4 bases and J by 14 bases, with 16 bases of the junction left unmatched. This CDR3 comprises 16 residues. Germline V gene data show CDR1 as SGHRS and CDR2 as YFSETQ. CDR3 coding DNA: TGCGCCAGCAGCACCGGACTAGCGGGAAGTTTTTCGGAGGAGTTCTTC. This sequence encodes CASSTGLAGSFSEEFF.

This clone was counted between two and nine times. The V gene is TRBV10-3, the J gene TRBJ2-5, with D possibly matching TRBD2 (6 bases). The germline CDR1 and CDR2 sequences are ENHRY and SYGVKD. This CDR3 is 13 amino acids long. Trimming took 4 bases from V and 3 from J, leaving 9 bases between them. The CDR3 loop reads CAISVTGEETQYF. In DNA form, the CDR3 reads TGTGCCATCAGTGTGACGGGAGAAGAGACCCAGTACTTC.